What follows are 20 T cell receptor beta chains derived from one specimen sequenced in a study of shared clonotypes between healthy human individuals. Using immunoSEQ multiplex PCR, the repertoire was profiled, and TCRdb retains in-frame clones only, with some absent. The sample yields some 790,000 clones, 55% to 75% seen once. Sequences were obtained from memory CD4+ T cells sorted from blood. Described subset: CD45RA-negative fraction. The receptors derive from a woman aged 25-40 years in good health.

The chain couples TRBV7-2 to TRBJ2-1, with D hard to call. Germline V gene lookup returns CDR1 SGHTA and CDR2 FQGNSA. Trimming removed 5 bases at V and 4 bases at J, with 12 bases between. There are 14 residues in the CDR3. The CDR3 sequence: CASSQDRVYNEQFF. DNA of the CDR3: TGTGCCAGCAGCCAAGACCGGGTATACAATGAGCAGTTCTTC.

As to this clone: The same CDR3 arises from other DNA sequences in this sample as well. In DNA, the CDR3 is TGCGCCAGCAGCTTGCGGACAGGCGCAGATACGCAGTATTTT. Its translation: CASSLRTGADTQYF. The chain combines TRBV5-1 with TRBJ2-3, with 7 nucleotides matching TRBD1. In germline, CDR1 is SGHRS, CDR2 YFSETQ. The CDR3 is 14 residues long. Unmatched junction bases numbered 3, after V lost 1 base and J lost 4 bases.

V gene TRBV6-5 combines with J gene TRBJ2-1, with D possibly matching TRBD1 (5 bases). V was pared by 8 bases and J by 8 bases, with 13 bases between. The CDR3 has 12 residues. In germline, CDR1 is MNHEY, CDR2 SVGAGI. CDR3 DNA: TGTGCCAGCGGGCCCAGGGTCGATGAGCAGTTCTTC. It codes for CASGPRVDEQFF.

The chain couples TRBV30 to TRBJ1-1; 7 positions match TRBD1. CDR1 and CDR2 (germline): GTSNPN, SVGIG (reference sequence). The CDR3 length is 14 residues. Trimming took 0 bases from V and 7 from J; bases not matched to a gene: 8. CDR3 bases: TGTGCCTGGAGTGTACAGAACAGGGGAGGTGAAGCTTTCTTT. Protein product: CAWSVQNRGGEAFF.

V gene TRBV7-3 combines with J gene TRBJ2-5, with 12 positions matching TRBD2. The V gene's germline CDR1 is SGHTA and CDR2 FQGTGA. The CDR3 loop spans 15 amino acids. Losses at the gene ends were 5 bases for V and 4 bases for J; bases not matched to a gene: 5. The DNA for the CDR3 is TGTGCCAGCAGCCCCCGGGGACTAGCGGGAGAGACCCAGTACTTC. Protein product: CASSPRGLAGETQYF.

The sample holds one count of this clone. The chain carries TRBV15 and TRBJ1-3; 8 nucleotides agree with TRBD1. The V gene's germline CDR1 is LNHNV and CDR2 YYDKDF (reference sequence). The J segment lost 4 bases and the V segment lost 3 bases, leaving 8 bases of the junction unmatched. The CDR3 is 16 amino acids. DNA for the CDR3: TGTGCCACCAGCAGGGACCAGGGGGCAATGGGAAACACCATATATTTT. Translated, it gives CATSRDQGAMGNTIYF.

The chain couples TRBV6-5 to TRBJ2-1; possibly TRBD2 for D (5 bases). CDR3 length equals 14 residues. CDR1 is MNHEY and CDR2 is SVGAGI in the germline V gene. Trimming took 8 bases from V and 10 from J, leaving 21 bases between them. CDR3 residues: CASYSVRLTREQFF. The CDR3 coding sequence is TGTGCCAGCTATAGCGTTCGCCTCACAAGGGAGCAGTTCTTC.

V is TRBV25-1 and J is TRBJ2-1; D perhaps matches TRBD1 (5 bases). The CDR3 extends over 13 amino acids. The V gene's germline CDR1 is MGHDK and CDR2 SYGVNS. The ends were cut back, 6 bases at V and 8 bases at J, with 14 bases in the middle. CDR3 region: CASRGEPLDEQFF. The CDR3 region has the DNA TGTGCCAGCAGAGGGGAACCCCTGGATGAGCAGTTCTTC. The variable domain in full, with the rest retrieved from reference TRBV25-1 and TRBJ2-1, is EADIYQTPRYLVIGTGKKITLECSQTMGHDKMYWYQQDPGMELHLIHYSYGVNSTEKGDLSSESTVSRIRTEHFPLTLESARPSHTSQYLCASRGEPLDEQFFGPGTRLTVL.

The V call is TRBV18, the J call TRBJ1-2; TRBD1 might be the D (6 bases). Trimming took off 5 bases at V and 2 bases at J, with 18 bases between the two ends. CDR3 length equals 16 residues. CDR1 is KGHSH, CDR2 LQKENI, per germline. CDR3: CASSSDSLGTNYGYTF. The CDR3, as DNA: TGTGCCAGCTCATCGGACAGTCTAGGAACAAACTATGGCTACACCTTC.

This clone was counted only a few times. The chain employs TRBV6-1 and TRBJ1-1; no clear D. Trimming left V 8 bases short and J 0 bases short, with 13 bases between. Per germline, CDR1 MNHNS and CDR2 SASEGT. CDR3 length: 14 amino acids. The CDR3 DNA is TGTGCCAGCGCAACACCGGGGATGAACACTGAAGCTTTCTTT. Its translation is CASATPGMNTEAFF.

This chain uses TRBV19 with TRBJ2-3; D gene unclear. This CDR3 region has 16 residues. The V and J ends lost 3 bases and 1 base respectively, with 14 bases between them. The germline CDR1 and CDR2 sequences are LNHDA and SQIVND (reference sequence). Here the CDR3 reads CASSIVAATGTDTQYF. The CDR3, as DNA: TGTGCCAGTAGTATCGTGGCGGCCACTGGCACAGATACGCAGTATTTT.

This chain connects TRBV19 to TRBJ2-7; 13 bases match TRBD2. V gave up 6 bases and J gave up 0 bases; unmatched junction bases: 17. The CDR3 sequence is 20 residues long. CDR1 and CDR2 (germline): LNHDA, SQIVND (reference sequence). CDR3 amino acids: CASSPSGPGLAGSTSYEQYF. CDR3 sequence (DNA): TGTGCCAGTAGCCCATCAGGACCGGGACTAGCGGGATCGACCTCCTACGAGCAGTACTTC.

The chain employs TRBV20-1 and TRBJ1-5, with D maybe TRBD1 (5 bases). The CDR3 length is 11 residues. V was cut by 6 bases and J by 12 bases, with 15 bases left in between. The V gene's germline CDR1 is DFQATT and CDR2 SNEGSKA (reference sequence). CDR3 coding DNA: TGCAGTGCCTCATCGGGGGGTATCCAGCATTTT. Translation: CSASSGGIQHF.

The sample holds one count of this clone. V gene TRBV5-6 combines with J gene TRBJ1-2; TRBD1 aligns across 7 bases. CDR3 length: 14 residues. J lost 3 bases, V lost 7 bases, and 9 bases had no gene match. Per the germline V gene, CDR1 is SGHDT and CDR2 is YYEEEE. CDR3: CASLRQGRDYGYTF. The CDR3 nucleotides are TGTGCCAGCCTCAGACAGGGCCGGGACTATGGCTACACCTTC.

The chain is built from TRBV27 and TRBJ1-3; no clear D gene. In germline, CDR1 is MNHEY, CDR2 SMNVEV (reference sequence). V lost 4 bases to trimming and J lost 2 bases, with 3 bases between them. CDR3 length: 12 residues. The CDR3 DNA is TGTGCCAGCAGTTCTCCTGGAAACACCATATATTTT. Protein sequence: CASSSPGNTIYF.

This CDR3 is CASSAPGQGYNEQFF. CDR3 coding DNA: TGTGCCAGCAGCGCGCCGGGACAGGGTTACAATGAGCAGTTCTTC. The rearrangement joins TRBV6-1 to TRBJ2-1, with 9 bases lining up with TRBD1. CDR3 length equals 15 residues. Trimming at V came to 6 bases and at J to 4 bases, leaving 7 bases not matched to a gene. Germline V gene data show CDR1 as MNHNS and CDR2 as SASEGT.

The chain recombines TRBV5-1 with TRBJ2-6; 7 nucleotides align to TRBD2. This CDR3 is built from 17 residues. With 7 bases clipped from V and 0 bases from J, the junction kept 10 bases outside the gene matches. From germline, CDR1 is SGHRS and CDR2 YFSETQ. CDR3 bases: TGCGCCAGCTGCCTCGGGGCGGGAGACTCTGGGGCCAACGTCCTGACTTTC. Its protein is CASCLGAGDSGANVLTF.

The chain carries TRBV5-1 and TRBJ2-7; D is possibly TRBD1 or TRBD2 (5 bases each). The CDR3 length is 15 residues. Germline lookup yields CDR1 SGHRS and CDR2 YFSETQ. The ends were cut back, 0 bases at V and 3 bases at J, with 13 bases in the middle. The CDR3 here is CASSLAGQVGYEQYF. The CDR3 coding sequence is TGCGCCAGCAGCTTGGCGGGGCAGGTTGGCTACGAGCAGTACTTC.

Here the CDR3 DNA reads TGTGCCAGCAGTGTCCGGGACACCTCTGAAGCTTTCTTT. Its translation is CASSVRDTSEAFF. This chain joins TRBV28 and TRBJ1-1; D is perhaps TRBD1 (6 bases). The CDR3 loop spans 13 amino acids. Trimming stripped 5 bases from V and 6 bases from J, with 13 bases between. Germline lookup yields CDR1 MDHEN and CDR2 SYDVKM.

The CDR3 reads CASSRWIGDYGYTF. The CDR3 coding sequence is TGTGCCAGCAGCCGTTGGATAGGGGACTATGGCTACACCTTC. This rearrangement joins TRBV5-6 to TRBJ1-2; TRBD1 might be the D (5 bases). This CDR3 has 14 residues. The V end lost 4 bases, the J end lost 3 bases, and 13 bases lay between the germline ends. The germline gives CDR1 SGHDT, CDR2 YYEEEE.